This entry is about one T cell receptor beta chain. Its antigen is still unknown. The CDR3 totals 20 residues. The trim removed 2 bases at V and 4 bases at J, leaving 20 bases unmatched. Germline V gene sequence: CDR1 KGHSH, CDR2 LQKENI. Authors' analysis steps: There were no quality scores in the junction-only immunoSEQ sequences, so filtering differed. Here immunoSEQ multiplex PCR was the method, and the copy in TCRdb shows in-frame clones only, minus some. V, J and clone size were drawn from that table, and D and trimming were deduced from the DNA. The sample lists approximately 1,500,000 clones, around 98% seen once, with approximately 0.44% in the top ten. This specimen comes from a study of shared clonotypes between healthy human individuals. Study-wide background: Each donor contributed plates that comprised three CD4 naive, three CD4 memory, two CD8 naive and one CD8 memory. The study's findings and limits: An anticipated effect of sequencing depth on clonotype sharing among donors was recognized.

Naive CD45RA+ and memory CD45RA-negative subsets were split from CD4+ cells. The origin of this receptor is a man between 25 and 39 years old in good health. The specimen was naive CD4+ T cells sorted from blood. As for subset: CD45RA+ positively selected. The V and J genes are TRBV18 and TRBJ2-7; 10 bases agree with TRBD2. This CDR3 is CASSPSLAGARPGKLYEQYF. The CDR3 DNA is TGTGCCAGCTCACCATCCCTAGCGGGAGCTAGGCCGGGCAAATTATACGAGCAGTACTTC. The complete variable domain, with remaining parts taken from reference TRBV18 and TRBJ2-7, reads NAGVMQNPRHLVRRRGQEARLRCSPMKGHSHVYWYRQLPEEGLKFMVYLQKENIIDESGMPKERFSAEFPKEGPSILRIQQVVRGDSAAYFCASSPSLAGARPGKLYEQYFGPGTRLTVT.